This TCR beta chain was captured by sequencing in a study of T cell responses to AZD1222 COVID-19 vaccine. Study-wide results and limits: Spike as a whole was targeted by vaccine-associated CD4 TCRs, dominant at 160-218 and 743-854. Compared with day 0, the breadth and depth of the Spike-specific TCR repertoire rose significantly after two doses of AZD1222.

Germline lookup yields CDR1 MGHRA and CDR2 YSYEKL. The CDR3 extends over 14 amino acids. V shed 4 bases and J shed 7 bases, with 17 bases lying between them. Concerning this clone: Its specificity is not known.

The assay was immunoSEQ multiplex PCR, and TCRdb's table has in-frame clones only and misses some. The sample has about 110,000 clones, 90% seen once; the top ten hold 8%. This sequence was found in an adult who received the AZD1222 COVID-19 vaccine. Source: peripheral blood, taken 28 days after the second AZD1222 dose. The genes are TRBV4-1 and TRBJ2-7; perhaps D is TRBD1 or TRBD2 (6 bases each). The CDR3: CASSPSGATGEQYF. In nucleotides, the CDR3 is TGCGCCAGCAGCCCCTCGGGGGCGACCGGGGAGCAGTACTTC.